Listed here are 22 T cell receptor beta chains from one sample, sequenced in a study of T cell responses to AZD1222 COVID-19 vaccine. Some clones are missing from TCRdb's copy, which holds only in-frame ones; the method was immunoSEQ multiplex PCR. In the table there are approximately 150,000 clones, 70% to 90% of which are singletons. The sample in question was peripheral blood, obtained on day 0 of MenACWY control vaccination. The receptors come from an adult in good health.

The chain uses TRBV13 and TRBJ1-1; no definite D call. The CDR3 has 12 residues. Germline V CDR1 and CDR2: PRHDT, FYEKMQ (reference sequence). V lost 3 bases and J 4 bases, leaving 6 bases between the germline ends. The DNA for the CDR3 is TGTGCCAGCAGCTTGTTAAGCACTGAAGCTTTCTTT. Amino acid sequence: CASSLLSTEAFF.

The chain combines TRBV19 with TRBJ1-5; possible D gene TRBD1, 5 bases. CDR1 is LNHDA, CDR2 SQIVND, per germline (reference sequence). This CDR3 comprises 14 residues. Trimming cost V 3 bases and J 5 bases, with 11 bases left between them. The CDR3 sequence is CASSIRVRDQPQHF. DNA of the CDR3: TGTGCCAGTAGTATCAGGGTTAGGGATCAGCCCCAGCATTTT.

This chain uses TRBV6-6 with TRBJ1-5; 10 bases are a match to TRBD1. The V gene end was trimmed by 2 bases and the J gene end by 4 bases; junction bases not matched to a gene: 5. The V gene's germline CDR1 is MNHNY and CDR2 SVGAGI (reference sequence). There are 16 residues in the CDR3. The CDR3 DNA is TGTGCCAGCAGTTACCCCCCGGGACAGGGGAATCAGCCCCAGCATTTT. Amino acids: CASSYPPGQGNQPQHF.

This chain links TRBV6-5 with TRBJ1-4; 8 bases are shared with TRBD1. Germline V gives CDR1 MNHEY, CDR2 SVGAGI. This CDR3 has 15 residues. V lost 3 bases, J lost 7 bases, and 7 bases stayed unmatched. CDR3 loop: CASSYNQGAGEKLFF. The CDR3 nucleotides read TGTGCCAGCAGTTATAATCAGGGGGCGGGTGAAAAACTGTTTTTT.

This clone came up once. The DNA for the CDR3 is TGCGCCAGCAGCCAAGATTGGGACAGGGGGCGTGAGACCCAGTACTTC. It encodes CASSQDWDRGRETQYF. This chain connects TRBV4-3 to TRBJ2-5; 12 bases are a match to TRBD1. CDR1 is LGHNA and CDR2 is YSLEER in the germline V gene. V dropped 0 bases and J dropped 5; count of bases not matched to a gene: 4. The CDR3 loop spans 16 amino acids.

The chain links TRBV19 to TRBJ2-1; D is uncertain. CDR1 and CDR2 (germline): LNHDA, SQIVND (reference sequence). V lost 5 bases and J 9 bases, leaving 17 bases between the germline ends. There are 14 residues in the CDR3. The CDR3 loop is CASSLVPRSVEQFF. As DNA, the CDR3 is TGTGCCAGTAGTCTAGTGCCTAGGTCGGTTGAGCAGTTCTTC.

The chain employs TRBV10-3 and TRBJ2-2, with a possible D match to TRBD1 (5 bases). The CDR3 totals 17 residues. Trimming took 0 bases from V and 7 from J, leaving 18 bases between them. Germline V gene data show CDR1 as ENHRY and CDR2 as SYGVKD. The CDR3 nucleotides read TGTGCCATCAGTGAGTCGATTCCCCGCAGGGTAGGCGGGGAGCTGTTTTTT. This encodes CAISESIPRRVGGELFF.

The chain recombines TRBV9 with TRBJ2-6; 8 bases are a match to TRBD2. J lost 0 bases, V lost 2 bases, and 7 bases had no gene match. CDR1 SGDLS and CDR2 YYNGEE come from the germline V gene. The CDR3 runs 18 residues. This chain's CDR3 is CASSVRREAPSGANVLTF. Written as DNA, the CDR3 is TGTGCCAGCAGCGTTCGGCGGGAGGCCCCCTCTGGGGCCAACGTCCTGACTTTC.

For this clone: Other nucleotide sequences in the sample specify the same CDR3. This chain links TRBV7-9 with TRBJ1-1; 7 positions match TRBD1. V shed 5 bases and J 2 bases; nucleotides not matched to a gene: 5. The CDR3 is 14 residues long. CDR1 SEHNR and CDR2 FQNEAQ come from the germline V gene (reference sequence). The CDR3 sequence is CASSLGTANTEAFF. The CDR3 DNA reads as TGTGCCAGCAGCCTTGGGACAGCCAACACTGAAGCTTTCTTT.

J is TRBJ1-2 and V is TRBV19; no firm D call. V lost 2 bases to trimming and J lost 2 bases, with 6 bases between them. Germline assignment: CDR1 LNHDA and CDR2 SQIVND (reference sequence). CDR3 length equals 13 residues. The CDR3 region is CASSIRANYGYTF. In DNA, the CDR3 is TGTGCCAGTAGTATAAGGGCGAACTATGGCTACACCTTC.

The chain has TRBV11-2 and TRBJ2-1; perhaps TRBD2 as D (6 bases). CDR1 SGHAT and CDR2 FQNNGV come from the germline V gene. This CDR3 is built from 18 residues. The ends were cut back, 2 bases at V and 0 bases at J, with 17 bases in the middle. The CDR3, as DNA: TGTGCCAGCAGCTTACGTCTGGCGGGACCCCGCTCCTACAATGAGCAGTTCTTC. Protein sequence: CASSLRLAGPRSYNEQFF.

This clone was seen a single time. The chain couples TRBV18 to TRBJ2-4, with D tentatively TRBD2 (6 bases). The CDR3 runs 17 residues. Germline V CDR1 and CDR2: KGHSH, LQKENI. V lost 4 bases and J 6 bases, leaving 22 bases between the germline ends. CDR3 sequence (DNA): TGTGCCAGCTCACAAGACACGACTAGTCCGTGGGGAAACATTCAGTACTTC. Protein sequence: CASSQDTTSPWGNIQYF.

This clone has only one observation. The CDR3 region has the DNA TGTGCCAGCAGCTCAACCCCTGGGGGGAATGAGCAGTTCTTC. As protein: CASSSTPGGNEQFF. The chain recombines TRBV6-5 with TRBJ2-1; tentatively, D is TRBD2 (6 bases). The CDR3 spans 14 residues. Germline V gives CDR1 MNHEY, CDR2 SVGAGI. Trimming pared 6 bases from V and 7 bases from J, leaving 16 bases between.

As to this clone: In the same sample, other DNA sequences code for this CDR3. In DNA, the CDR3 is TGTGCCAGCAGCCGGGGACAGGGGAATACTGAAGCTTTCTTT. It is translated as CASSRGQGNTEAFF. V and J are TRBV13 and TRBJ1-1; 10 positions agree with TRBD1. In germline, CDR1 is PRHDT, CDR2 FYEKMQ (reference sequence). The CDR3 has 14 amino acids. V shed 5 bases and J 5 bases; nucleotides not matched to a gene: 5.

The V gene is TRBV30, the J gene TRBJ1-1; TRBD1 might be the D (5 bases). CDR1 GTSNPN and CDR2 SVGIG come from the germline V gene (reference sequence). There are 12 residues in the CDR3. Trimming left V 1 base short and J 11 bases short, with 14 bases between. In DNA, the CDR3 is TGTGCCTGGAGTGATTCGGGGCTAAAGGCTTTCTTT. It translates to CAWSDSGLKAFF.

V and J are TRBV2 and TRBJ1-2, with D uncertain. V lost 2 bases and J 0 bases, leaving 7 bases between the germline ends. CDR3 length: 14 amino acids. Germline assignment: CDR1 SNHLY and CDR2 FYNNEI. CDR3 protein: CASSERSSNYGYTF. The CDR3 nucleotides read TGTGCCAGCAGTGAAAGGAGTTCTAACTATGGCTACACCTTC.

The chain employs TRBV7-9 and TRBJ1-2, with D unclear. With 4 bases removed from V and 8 bases from J, the gap between germline ends came to 14 bases. CDR1 and CDR2 (germline): SEHNR, FQNEAQ (reference sequence). This CDR3 is built from 13 residues. CDR3 in DNA: TGTGCCAGCAGCTCGCAGGAGCCTAAGGGCTACACCTTC. Translating it yields CASSSQEPKGYTF.

V gene TRBV27 combines with J gene TRBJ1-1; D remains unclear. V was pared by 4 bases and J by 1 base, with 7 bases between. The CDR3 loop spans 13 amino acids. Germline-derived CDR1 and CDR2 are MNHEY and SMNVEV (reference sequence). The CDR3 DNA is TGTGCCAGCAGTTCATCGAAGAACACTGAAGCTTTCTTT. As protein: CASSSSKNTEAFF.

This rearrangement joins TRBV7-2 to TRBJ2-7; D unclear. Per the germline V gene, CDR1 is SGHTA and CDR2 is FQGNSA. Trimming removed 11 bases at V and 0 bases at J, with 11 bases between. The CDR3 runs 12 residues. The CDR3 DNA is TGTGCCTCGGCCGGGCTCTCCTACGAGCAGTACTTC. Protein sequence: CASAGLSYEQYF. Full variable domain (rest looked up from reference TRBV7-2 and TRBJ2-7): GAGVSQSPSNKVTEKGKDVELRCDPISGHTALYWYRQSLGQGLEFLIYFQGNSAPDKSGLPSDRFSAERTGGSVSTLTIQRTQQEDSAVYLCASAGLSYEQYFGPGTRLTVT.

The V and J genes are TRBV27 and TRBJ2-5, with D perhaps matching TRBD2 (5 bases). Germline-derived CDR1 and CDR2 are MNHEY and SMNVEV (reference sequence). The CDR3 is 15 residues long. The V end lost 3 bases, the J end lost 0 bases, and 11 bases lay between the germline ends. CDR3 protein: CASSLTRDNQETQYF. The CDR3 DNA reads as TGTGCCAGCAGTTTGACCCGGGATAACCAAGAGACCCAGTACTTC.

The count of this clone is one. The J gene is TRBJ1-3, the V gene TRBV10-3, with D possibly matching TRBD1 (6 bases). Germline-derived CDR1 and CDR2 are ENHRY and SYGVKD. The CDR3 extends over 15 amino acids. With 0 bases removed from V and 2 bases from J, the gap between germline ends came to 8 bases. The CDR3 loop reads CAISESGGAGNTIYF. The CDR3 coding sequence is TGTGCCATCAGTGAGTCGGGGGGCGCTGGAAACACCATATATTTT.

This CDR3 is CASRTGTGFNDYEQYF. The CDR3, as DNA: TGCGCCAGCAGAACCGGGACAGGGTTTAATGACTACGAGCAGTACTTC. The chain carries TRBV5-1 and TRBJ2-7; 9 bases fit TRBD1. Germline CDR1 is SGHRS and CDR2 is YFSETQ. The ends lost 5 bases at V and 3 bases at J; junction bases unmatched: 12. The CDR3 totals 16 residues.